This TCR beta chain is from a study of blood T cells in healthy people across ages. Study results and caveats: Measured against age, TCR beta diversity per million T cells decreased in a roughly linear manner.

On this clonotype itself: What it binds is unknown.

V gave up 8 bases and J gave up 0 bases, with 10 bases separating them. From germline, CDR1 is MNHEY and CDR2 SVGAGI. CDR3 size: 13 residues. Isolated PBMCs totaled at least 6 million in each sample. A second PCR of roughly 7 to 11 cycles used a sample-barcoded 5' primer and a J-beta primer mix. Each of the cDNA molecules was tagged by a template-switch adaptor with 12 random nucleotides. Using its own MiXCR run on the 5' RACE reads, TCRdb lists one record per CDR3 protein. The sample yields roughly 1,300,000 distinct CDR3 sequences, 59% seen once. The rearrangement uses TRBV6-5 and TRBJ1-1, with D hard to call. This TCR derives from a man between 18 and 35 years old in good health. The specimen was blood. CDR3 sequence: CASGELMNTEAFF. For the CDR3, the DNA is TGTGCCAGCGGAGAGTTAATGAACACTGAAGCTTTCTTT.